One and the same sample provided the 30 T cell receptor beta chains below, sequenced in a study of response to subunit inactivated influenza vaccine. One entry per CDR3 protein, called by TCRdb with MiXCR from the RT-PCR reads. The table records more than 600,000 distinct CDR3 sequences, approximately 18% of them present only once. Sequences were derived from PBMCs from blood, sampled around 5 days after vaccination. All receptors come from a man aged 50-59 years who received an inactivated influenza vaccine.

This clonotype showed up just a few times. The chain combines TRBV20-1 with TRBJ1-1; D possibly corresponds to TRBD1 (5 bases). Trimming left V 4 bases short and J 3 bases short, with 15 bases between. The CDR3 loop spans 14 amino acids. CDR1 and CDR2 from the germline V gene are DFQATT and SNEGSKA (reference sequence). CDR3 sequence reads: CSAKDLGTDTEAFF. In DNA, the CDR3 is TGCAGTGCTAAAGATCTAGGGACTGACACTGAAGCTTTCTTT.

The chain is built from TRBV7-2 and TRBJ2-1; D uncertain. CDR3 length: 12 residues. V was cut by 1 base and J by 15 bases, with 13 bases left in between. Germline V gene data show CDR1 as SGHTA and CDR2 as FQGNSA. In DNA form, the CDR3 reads TGTGCCAGCAGCTTAGACTCGTCTCTGGGGTTCTTC. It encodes CASSLDSSLGFF.

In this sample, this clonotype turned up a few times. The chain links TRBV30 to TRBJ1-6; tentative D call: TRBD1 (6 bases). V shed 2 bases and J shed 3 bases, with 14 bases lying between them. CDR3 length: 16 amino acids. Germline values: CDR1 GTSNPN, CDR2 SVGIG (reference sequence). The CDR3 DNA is TGTGCCTGGAGTCGCCTTCCCAGGGGCTATAATTCACCCCTCCACTTT. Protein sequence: CAWSRLPRGYNSPLHF.

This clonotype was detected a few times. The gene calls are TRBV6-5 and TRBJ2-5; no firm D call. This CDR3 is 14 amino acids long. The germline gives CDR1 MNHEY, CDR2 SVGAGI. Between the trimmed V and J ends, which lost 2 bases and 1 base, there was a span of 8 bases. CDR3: CASSYEGRQETQYF. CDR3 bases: TGTGCCAGCAGTTACGAAGGGCGCCAAGAGACCCAGTACTTC.

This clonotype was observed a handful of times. DNA for the CDR3: TGTGCCAGCAGTCCGGTCGCTGCCATTACCTACGAGCAGTACTTC. Translation: CASSPVAAITYEQYF. This sequence joins TRBV12-3 or TRBV12-4 and TRBJ2-7; D is unclear. V was pared by 5 bases and J by 2 bases, with 16 bases between. The CDR3 length is 15 residues.

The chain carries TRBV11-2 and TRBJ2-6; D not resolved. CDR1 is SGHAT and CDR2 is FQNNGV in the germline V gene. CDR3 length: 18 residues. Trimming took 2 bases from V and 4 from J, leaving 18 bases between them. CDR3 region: CASSLTETTLRGANVLTF. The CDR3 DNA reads TGTGCCAGCAGCTTAACAGAAACTACTTTGAGGGGGGCCAACGTCCTGACTTTC.

CDR3 protein: CASSQDIAGAAYGYTF. In nucleotides, the CDR3 is TGCGCCAGCAGCCAAGATATTGCAGGGGCGGCCTATGGCTACACCTTC. J is TRBJ1-2 and V is TRBV4-3; D is possibly TRBD1 (6 bases). Trimming removed 0 bases from V and 4 bases from J, with 15 bases in between. The V gene's germline CDR1 is LGHNA and CDR2 YSLEER. The CDR3 sequence is 16 residues long.

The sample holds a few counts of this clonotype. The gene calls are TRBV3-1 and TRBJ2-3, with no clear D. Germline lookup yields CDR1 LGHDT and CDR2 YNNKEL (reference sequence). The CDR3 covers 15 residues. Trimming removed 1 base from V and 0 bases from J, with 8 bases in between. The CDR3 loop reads CASSQVAASTDTQYF. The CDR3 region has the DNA TGTGCCAGCAGCCAAGTTGCAGCTAGCACAGATACGCAGTATTTT.

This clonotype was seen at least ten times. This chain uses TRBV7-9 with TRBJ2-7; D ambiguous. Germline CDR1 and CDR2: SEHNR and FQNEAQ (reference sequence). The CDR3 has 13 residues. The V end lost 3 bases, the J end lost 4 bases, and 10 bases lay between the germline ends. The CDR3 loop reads CASSFDRSYEQYF. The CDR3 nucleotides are TGTGCCAGCAGCTTCGACCGCTCTTACGAGCAGTACTTC.

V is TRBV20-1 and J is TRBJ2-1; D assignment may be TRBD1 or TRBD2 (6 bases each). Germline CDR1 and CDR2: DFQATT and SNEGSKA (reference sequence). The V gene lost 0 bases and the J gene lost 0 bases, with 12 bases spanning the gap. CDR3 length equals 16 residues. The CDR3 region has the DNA TGCAGTGCTAGAGATGTTGGGGGGCCCTCCTACAATGAGCAGTTCTTC. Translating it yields CSARDVGGPSYNEQFF.

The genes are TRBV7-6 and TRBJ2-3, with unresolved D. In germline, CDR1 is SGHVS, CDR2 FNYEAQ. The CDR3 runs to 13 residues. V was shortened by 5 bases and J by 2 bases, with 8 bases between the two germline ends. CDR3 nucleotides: TGTGCCAGCAGCCGGGCCTACACAGATACGCAGTATTTT. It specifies CASSRAYTDTQYF.

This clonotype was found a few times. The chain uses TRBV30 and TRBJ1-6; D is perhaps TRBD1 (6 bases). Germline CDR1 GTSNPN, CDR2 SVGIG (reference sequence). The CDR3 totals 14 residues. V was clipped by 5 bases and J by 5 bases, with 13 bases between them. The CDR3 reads CAWQGTTNNSPLHF. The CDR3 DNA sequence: TGTGCCTGGCAGGGGACCACCAATAATTCACCCCTCCACTTT.

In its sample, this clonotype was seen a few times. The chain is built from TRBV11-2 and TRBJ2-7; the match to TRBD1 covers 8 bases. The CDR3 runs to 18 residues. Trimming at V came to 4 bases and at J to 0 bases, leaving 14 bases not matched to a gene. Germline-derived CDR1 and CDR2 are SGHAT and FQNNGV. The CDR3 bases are TGTGCCAGCAGCTCTGCCGGACAGGGCCAATCCATCTCCTACGAGCAGTACTTC. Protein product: CASSSAGQGQSISYEQYF.

The CDR3 loop reads CASSLLGSNEQFF. The DNA of the CDR3 is TGTGCCAGCAGCTTACTCGGGAGCAATGAGCAGTTCTTC. V is TRBV7-7 and J is TRBJ2-1, with D possibly being TRBD2 (6 bases). The CDR3 has 13 amino acids. V shed 2 bases and J shed 6 bases, with 8 bases lying between them. Germline assignment: CDR1 SSHAT and CDR2 FNYEAQ (reference sequence).

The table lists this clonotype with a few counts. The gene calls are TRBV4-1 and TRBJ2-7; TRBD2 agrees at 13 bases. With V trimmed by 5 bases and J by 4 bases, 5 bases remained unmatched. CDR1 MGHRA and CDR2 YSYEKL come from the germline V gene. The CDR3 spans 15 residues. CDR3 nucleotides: TGCGCCAGCAGCACCCAGGGACTAGCGGGGTACGAGCAGTACTTC. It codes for CASSTQGLAGYEQYF.

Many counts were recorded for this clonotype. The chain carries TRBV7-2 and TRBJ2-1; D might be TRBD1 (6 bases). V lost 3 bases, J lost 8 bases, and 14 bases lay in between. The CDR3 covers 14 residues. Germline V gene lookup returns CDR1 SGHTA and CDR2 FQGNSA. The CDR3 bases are TGTGCCAGCAGCTTTTATTGGGGGCTGGATGAGCAGTTCTTC. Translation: CASSFYWGLDEQFF.

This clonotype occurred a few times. This CDR3 is CASSQVRDWNTGELFF. The CDR3, as DNA: TGTGCCAGCAGCCAAGTTCGGGACTGGAACACCGGGGAGCTGTTTTTT. V and J are TRBV14 and TRBJ2-2, with D perhaps matching TRBD2 (6 bases). Trimming removed 1 base from V and 1 base from J, with 10 bases in between. The CDR3 spans 16 residues. The germline gives CDR1 SGHDN, CDR2 FVKESK.

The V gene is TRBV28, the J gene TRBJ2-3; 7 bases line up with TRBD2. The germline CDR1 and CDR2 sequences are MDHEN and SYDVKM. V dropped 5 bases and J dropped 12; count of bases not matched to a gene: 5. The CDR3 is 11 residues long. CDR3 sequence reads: CASSRTRTQYF. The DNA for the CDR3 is TGTGCCAGCAGTAGGACTAGGACTCAGTATTTT.

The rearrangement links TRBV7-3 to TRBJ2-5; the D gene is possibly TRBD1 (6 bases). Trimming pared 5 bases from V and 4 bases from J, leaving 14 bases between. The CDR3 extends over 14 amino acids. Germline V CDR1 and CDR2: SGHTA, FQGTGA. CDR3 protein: CASSATGLGETQYF. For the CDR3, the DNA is TGTGCCAGCAGCGCCACAGGGTTGGGAGAGACCCAGTACTTC.

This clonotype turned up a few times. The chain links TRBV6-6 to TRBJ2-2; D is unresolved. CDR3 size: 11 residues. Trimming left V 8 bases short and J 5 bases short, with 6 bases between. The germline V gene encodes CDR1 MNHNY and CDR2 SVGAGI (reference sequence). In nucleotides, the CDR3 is TGTGCCAGCGGAGTGACCGGGGAGCTGTTTTTT. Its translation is CASGVTGELFF.

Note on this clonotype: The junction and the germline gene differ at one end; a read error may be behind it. The CDR3 sequence: CASSQGRNERFF. DNA for the CDR3: TGTGCCAGCAGCCAAGGGCGGAATGAGCGGTTCTTC. J is TRBJ2-1 and V is TRBV4-2; D unresolved. CDR3 length: 12 residues. Germline CDR1 and CDR2: LGHNA and YNFKEQ.

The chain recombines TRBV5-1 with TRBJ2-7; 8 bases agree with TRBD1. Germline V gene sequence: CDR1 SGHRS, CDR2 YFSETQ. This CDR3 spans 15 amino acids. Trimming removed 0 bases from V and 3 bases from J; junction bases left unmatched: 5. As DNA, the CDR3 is TGCGCCAGCAGCTTGGGGCAGGGGGCCATCTACGAGCAGTACTTC. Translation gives CASSLGQGAIYEQYF.

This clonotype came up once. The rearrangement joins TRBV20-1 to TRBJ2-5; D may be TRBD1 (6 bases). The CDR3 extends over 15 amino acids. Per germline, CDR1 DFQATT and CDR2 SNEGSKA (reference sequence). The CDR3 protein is CSAIRVQGLQETQYF. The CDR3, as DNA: TGCAGCGCAATTCGAGTGCAGGGGCTACAAGAGACCCAGTACTTC.

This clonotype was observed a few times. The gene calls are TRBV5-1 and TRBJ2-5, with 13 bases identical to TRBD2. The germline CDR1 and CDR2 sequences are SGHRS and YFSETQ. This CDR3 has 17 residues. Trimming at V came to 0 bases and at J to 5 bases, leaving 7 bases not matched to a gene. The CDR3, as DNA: TGCGCCAGCAGCTTGGGACCCGGGACTAGCGGGATGGAGACCCAGTACTTC. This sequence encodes CASSLGPGTSGMETQYF.

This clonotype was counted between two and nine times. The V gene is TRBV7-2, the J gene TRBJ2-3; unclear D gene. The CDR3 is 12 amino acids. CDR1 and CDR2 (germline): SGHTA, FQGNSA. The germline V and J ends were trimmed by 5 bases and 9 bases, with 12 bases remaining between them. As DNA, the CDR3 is TGTGCCAGCAGCCCACCTCTGGGCACGCAGTATTTT. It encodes CASSPPLGTQYF.

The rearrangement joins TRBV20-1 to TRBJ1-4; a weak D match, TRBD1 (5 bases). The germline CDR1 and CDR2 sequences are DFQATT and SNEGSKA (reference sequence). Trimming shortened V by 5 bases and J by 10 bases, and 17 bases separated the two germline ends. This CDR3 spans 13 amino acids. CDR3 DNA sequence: TGCAGTGCTCTACAGACAGTCCGTGGAAAACTGTTTTTT. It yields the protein CSALQTVRGKLFF.

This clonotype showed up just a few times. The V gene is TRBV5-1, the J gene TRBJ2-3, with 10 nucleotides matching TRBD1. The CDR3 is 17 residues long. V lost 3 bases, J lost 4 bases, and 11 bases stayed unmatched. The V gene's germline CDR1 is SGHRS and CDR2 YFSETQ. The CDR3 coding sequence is TGCGCCAGCAGCTCACGACAGGGGGCGTATTCCCCAGATACGCAGTATTTT. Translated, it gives CASSSRQGAYSPDTQYF.

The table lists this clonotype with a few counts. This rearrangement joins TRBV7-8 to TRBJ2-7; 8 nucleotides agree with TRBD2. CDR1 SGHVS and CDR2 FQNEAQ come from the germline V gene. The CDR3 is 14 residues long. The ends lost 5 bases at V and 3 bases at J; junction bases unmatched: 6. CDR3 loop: CASSPGLGYYEQYF. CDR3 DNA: TGTGCCAGCAGCCCGGGACTAGGGTACTACGAGCAGTACTTC.

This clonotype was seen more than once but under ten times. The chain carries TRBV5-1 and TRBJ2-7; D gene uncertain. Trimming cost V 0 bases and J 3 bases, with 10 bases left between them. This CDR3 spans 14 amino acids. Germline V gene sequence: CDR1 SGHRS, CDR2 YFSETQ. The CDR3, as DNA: TGCGCCAGCAGCTTGGACCCGAATAACTACGAGCAGTACTTC. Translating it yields CASSLDPNNYEQYF.

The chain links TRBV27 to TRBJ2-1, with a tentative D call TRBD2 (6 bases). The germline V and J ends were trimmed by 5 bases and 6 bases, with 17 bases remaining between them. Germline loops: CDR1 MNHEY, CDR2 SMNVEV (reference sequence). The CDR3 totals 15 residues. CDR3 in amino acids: CASSPSRLVFNEQFF. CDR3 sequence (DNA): TGTGCCAGCAGTCCCTCGAGACTAGTATTCAATGAGCAGTTCTTC.